This TCR beta chain was documented in a study of blood T cell repertoires in COVID-19 (dated by TCRdb to 2020 to 2022). Some background on the complete study: Collaborator samples came from the United States, Italy and Spain and covered acute and convalescent phases of COVID-19. The material from the prospective study consisted of cDNA or gDNA derived from T cells, B-cell-depleted T cells, or PBMCs. The dataset comprised deeply sampled blood TCRbeta repertoires from subjects exposed to, actively infected with, or recovered from COVID-19. A freely available public database, intended as a resource for researchers studying the immune response to SARS-CoV-2, is where the repertoires were released. The samples were drawn from the first 160 participants of the ongoing ImmuneRACE study and from 1,254 subjects provided by 6 global collaborators. Sample metadata almost always included a de-identified subject ID, COVID-19 status, age in years and sex. HLA class I and class II types, where available, came from metadata supplied by the sample provider rather than from assay-based typing.

The collaborating institutions used their own protocols to collect whole blood in K2EDTA tubes. Collaborator samples were shipped for TCRbeta analysis as frozen whole blood, isolated PBMCs, or DNA extracted from either sample type. In its sample, this clone was seen a few times. Its antigen is still unknown. No base qualities exist here, and no much larger clone lies one base off it. What the study reported, not specific to this receptor: Clinical and demographic metadata were provided uncurated, with the amount varying by source and participant.

TCRbeta CDR3 regions were amplified from genomic DNA using the immunoSEQ Assay, a bias-controlled multiplex PCR. For the original study's pipeline: The number of nucleated cells in each sample was estimated from the amplification of reference gene primers within the assay. Sequence reads were collapsed and filtered to measure the absolute abundance of every unique TCRbeta CDR3 rearrangement. Productive Simpson clonality was computed per sample as the square root of Simpson's diversity index over productive rearrangements. This is the immuneACCESS table as TCRdb keeps it, with only in-frame sequences that have V and J called. A part of the clones is gone; compared with another copy, unresolved V genes explain less than half, and the rest is unexplained. The DNA was the basis for D and trimming; V, J and clone size are from that table. This sample has 130,000 to 150,000 clones in its table, and roughly 89% of those were observed once. The ten largest clones capture roughly 1.5% of the sample.

In the germline V gene (reference sequence), CDR1 corresponds to MNHEY and CDR2 to SMNVEV. For this chain, trimming is 6 bases at the V end and 7 bases at the J end, and the number of junction bases without a gene match is 6. Including the terminal cysteine and phenylalanine, the CDR3 comprises 13 residues. Solely the CDR3 DNA is kept, with 39 bases framed from the first base. The receptor chain draws on TRBV27 and TRBJ1-5, and TRBD1 matches 7 of the central bases. This TCR was recovered from a human donor in a cohort sampled during active COVID-19. Material: peripheral blood. The CDR3 loop reads CASSPEGAQPQHF. The DNA sequence is given as TGTGCCAGCAGCCCTGAGGGGGCCCAGCCCCAGCATTTT.